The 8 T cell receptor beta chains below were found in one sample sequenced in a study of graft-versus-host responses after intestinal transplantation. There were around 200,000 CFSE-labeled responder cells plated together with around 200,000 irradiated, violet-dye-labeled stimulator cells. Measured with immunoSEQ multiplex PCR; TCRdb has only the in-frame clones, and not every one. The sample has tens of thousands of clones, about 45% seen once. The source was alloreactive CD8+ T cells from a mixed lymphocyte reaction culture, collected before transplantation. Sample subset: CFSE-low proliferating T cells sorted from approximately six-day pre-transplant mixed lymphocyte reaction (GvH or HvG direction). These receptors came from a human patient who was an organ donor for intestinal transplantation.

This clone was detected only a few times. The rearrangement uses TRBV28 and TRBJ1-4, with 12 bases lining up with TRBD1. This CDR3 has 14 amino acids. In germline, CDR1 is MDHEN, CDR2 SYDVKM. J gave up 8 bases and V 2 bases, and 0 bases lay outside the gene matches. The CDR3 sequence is CASSLGTGGEKLFF. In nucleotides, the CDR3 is TGTGCCAGCAGTTTAGGGACAGGGGGCGAAAAACTGTTTTTT.

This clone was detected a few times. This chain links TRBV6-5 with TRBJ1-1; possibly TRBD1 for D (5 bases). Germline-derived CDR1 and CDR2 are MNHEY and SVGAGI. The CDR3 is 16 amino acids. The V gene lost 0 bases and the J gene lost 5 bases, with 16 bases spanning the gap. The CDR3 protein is CASSYSFVAGRTEAFF. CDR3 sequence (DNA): TGTGCCAGCAGTTACTCTTTTGTGGCAGGGAGGACTGAAGCTTTCTTT.

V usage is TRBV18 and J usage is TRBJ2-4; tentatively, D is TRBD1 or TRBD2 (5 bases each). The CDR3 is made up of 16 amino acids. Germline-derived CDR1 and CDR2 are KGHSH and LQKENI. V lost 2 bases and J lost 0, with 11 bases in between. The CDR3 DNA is TGTGCCAGCTCACCAATGGGACGGCTAGCCAAAAACATTCAGTACTTC. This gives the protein CASSPMGRLAKNIQYF.

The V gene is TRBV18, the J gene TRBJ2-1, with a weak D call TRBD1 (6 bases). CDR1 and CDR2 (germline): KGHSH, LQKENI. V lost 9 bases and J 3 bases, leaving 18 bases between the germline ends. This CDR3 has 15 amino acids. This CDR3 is CASYPGTLLYNEQFF. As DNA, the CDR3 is TGTGCCAGTTATCCCGGGACACTTCTCTACAATGAGCAGTTCTTC.

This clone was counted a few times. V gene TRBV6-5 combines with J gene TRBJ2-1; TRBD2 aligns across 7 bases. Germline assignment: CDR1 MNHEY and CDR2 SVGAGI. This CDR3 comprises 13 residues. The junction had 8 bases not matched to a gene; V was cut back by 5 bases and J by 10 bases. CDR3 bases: TGTGCCAGCAGTGGATCTAGCGGTGACGAGCAGTTCTTC. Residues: CASSGSSGDEQFF.

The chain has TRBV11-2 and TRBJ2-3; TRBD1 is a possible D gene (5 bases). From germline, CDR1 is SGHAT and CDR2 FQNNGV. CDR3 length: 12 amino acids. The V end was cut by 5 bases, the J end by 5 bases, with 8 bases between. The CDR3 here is CASSRTLDTQYF. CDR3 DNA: TGTGCCAGCAGCCGGACACTAGATACGCAGTATTTT.

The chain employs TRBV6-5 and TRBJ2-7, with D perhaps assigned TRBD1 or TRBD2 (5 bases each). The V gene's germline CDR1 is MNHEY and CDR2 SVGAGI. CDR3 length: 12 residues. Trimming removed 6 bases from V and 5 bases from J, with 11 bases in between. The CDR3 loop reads CASSHRGDEQYF. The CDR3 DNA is TGTGCCAGCAGCCACCGGGGCGACGAGCAGTACTTC.

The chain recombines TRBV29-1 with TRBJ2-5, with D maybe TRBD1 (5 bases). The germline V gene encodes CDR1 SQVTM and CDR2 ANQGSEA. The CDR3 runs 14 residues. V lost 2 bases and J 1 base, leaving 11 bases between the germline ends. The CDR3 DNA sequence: TGCAGCGTTGAATGGACATCCTCCCAAGAGACCCAGTACTTC. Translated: CSVEWTSSQETQYF.